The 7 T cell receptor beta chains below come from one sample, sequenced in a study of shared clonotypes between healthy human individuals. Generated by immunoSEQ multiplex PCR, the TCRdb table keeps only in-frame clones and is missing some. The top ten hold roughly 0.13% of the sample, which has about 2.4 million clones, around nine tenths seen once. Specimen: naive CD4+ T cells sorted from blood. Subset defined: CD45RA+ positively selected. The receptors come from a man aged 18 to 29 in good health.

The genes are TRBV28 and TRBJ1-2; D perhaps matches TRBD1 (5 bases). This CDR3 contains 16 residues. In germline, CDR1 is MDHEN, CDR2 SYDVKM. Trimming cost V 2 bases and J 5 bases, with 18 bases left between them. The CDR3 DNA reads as TGTGCCAGCAGTTTAGGGGGGTGGGTTTCGGGGTATGGCTACACCTTC. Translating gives CASSLGGWVSGYGYTF.

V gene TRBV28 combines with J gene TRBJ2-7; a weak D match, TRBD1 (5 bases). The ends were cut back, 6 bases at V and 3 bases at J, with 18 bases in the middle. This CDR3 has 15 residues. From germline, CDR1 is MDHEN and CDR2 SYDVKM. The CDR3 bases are TGTGCCAGCAGGAGACCAGCCAGGGCAGACTACGAGCAGTACTTC. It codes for CASRRPARADYEQYF.

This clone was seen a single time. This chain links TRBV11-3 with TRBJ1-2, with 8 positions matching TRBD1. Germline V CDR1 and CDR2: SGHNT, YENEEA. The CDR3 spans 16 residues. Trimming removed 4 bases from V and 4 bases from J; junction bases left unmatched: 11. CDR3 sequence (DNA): TGTGCCAGCAGCTACGAACCGCCCGACAGGGGCTATGGCTACACCTTC. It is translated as CASSYEPPDRGYGYTF.

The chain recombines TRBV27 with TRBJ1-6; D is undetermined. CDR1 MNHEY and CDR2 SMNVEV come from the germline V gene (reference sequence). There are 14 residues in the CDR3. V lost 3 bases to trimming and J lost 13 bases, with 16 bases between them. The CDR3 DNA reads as TGTGCCAGCAGTTTGCGACGACTCAGTTCGCCCCTCCACTTT. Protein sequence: CASSLRRLSSPLHF.

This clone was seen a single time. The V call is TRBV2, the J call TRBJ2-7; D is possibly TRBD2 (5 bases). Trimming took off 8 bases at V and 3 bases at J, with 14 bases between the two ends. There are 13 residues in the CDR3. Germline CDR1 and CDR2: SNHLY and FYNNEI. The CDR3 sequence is CASHPNGIYEQYF. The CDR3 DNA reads TGTGCCAGCCATCCCAACGGGATCTACGAGCAGTACTTC.

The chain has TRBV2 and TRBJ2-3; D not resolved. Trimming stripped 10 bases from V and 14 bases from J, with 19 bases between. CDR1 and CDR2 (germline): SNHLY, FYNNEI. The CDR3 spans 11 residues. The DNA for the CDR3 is TGTGCCACCTCCCTAACTCCACACTGGTATTTT. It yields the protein CATSLTPHWYF.

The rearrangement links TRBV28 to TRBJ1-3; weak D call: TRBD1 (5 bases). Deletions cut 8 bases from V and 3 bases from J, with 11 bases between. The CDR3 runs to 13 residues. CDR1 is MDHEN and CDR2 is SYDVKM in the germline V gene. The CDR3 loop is CASLGGGGNTIYF. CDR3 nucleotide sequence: TGTGCCAGCCTTGGGGGTGGTGGAAACACCATATATTTT.